A single sample gave rise to the 31 T cell receptor beta chains below, sequenced in a study of blood T cell repertoires in COVID-19. Assay used: immunoSEQ multiplex PCR; TCRdb lists only in-frame clones, some missing. The data show 100,000 to 150,000 clones, approximately 88% seen once. The specimen was peripheral blood. All receptors derive from a man aged 45 to 65 with acute or convalescent COVID-19.

The genes are TRBV20-1 and TRBJ1-2; no reliable D call. The V and J ends lost 0 bases and 5 bases respectively, with 4 bases between them. The CDR3 loop spans 11 amino acids. Germline V CDR1 and CDR2: DFQATT, SNEGSKA (reference sequence). The CDR3 nucleotides are TGCAGTGCTAGAGATCAGTATGGCTACACCTTC. Residues: CSARDQYGYTF.

The genes are TRBV11-3 and TRBJ2-2; D remains ambiguous. The V end lost 5 bases, the J end lost 7 bases, and 11 bases lay between the germline ends. CDR3 length: 13 amino acids. In germline, CDR1 is SGHNT, CDR2 YENEEA. Here the CDR3 reads CASSPIIGGELFF. Written as DNA, the CDR3 is TGTGCCAGCAGCCCCATAATCGGCGGGGAGCTGTTTTTT.

The chain carries TRBV12-3 or TRBV12-4 and TRBJ2-1; TRBD1 matches 8 bases. The CDR3 consists of 13 residues. The J segment lost 9 bases and the V segment lost 3 bases, leaving 4 bases of the junction unmatched. This CDR3 reads CASSFAGGGEQFF. CDR3 sequence (DNA): TGTGCCAGCAGTTTCGCAGGGGGCGGTGAGCAGTTCTTC.

The rearrangement links TRBV19 to TRBJ1-2; TRBD1 matches 7 bases. Germline assignment: CDR1 LNHDA and CDR2 SQIVND (reference sequence). CDR3 size: 12 residues. The ends lost 10 bases at V and 4 bases at J; junction bases unmatched: 6. The CDR3 region is CAILRDSYGYTF. Written as DNA, the CDR3 is TGTGCCATTCTGAGGGACAGCTATGGCTACACCTTC.

The chain employs TRBV4-1 and TRBJ2-1, with TRBD2 matching 7 bases. J was trimmed by 1 base and V by 4 bases; bases with no gene match: 7. Germline CDR1 MGHRA, CDR2 YSYEKL. The CDR3 length is 16 residues. Written as DNA, the CDR3 is TGCGCCAGCAGCCGACGCGGCGGGAGTTCCTACAATGAGCAGTTCTTC. Translation gives CASSRRGGSSYNEQFF.

This chain connects TRBV6-6 to TRBJ1-2; tentatively, D is TRBD1 (6 bases). The V end lost 4 bases, the J end lost 4 bases, and 16 bases lay between the germline ends. Germline V gene sequence: CDR1 MNHNY, CDR2 SVGAGI (reference sequence). The CDR3 has 15 amino acids. The CDR3 nucleotides are TGTGCCAGCAGTTCTCCGGACAGATTAATCTATGGCTACACCTTC. This gives the protein CASSSPDRLIYGYTF.

CDR3 in amino acids: CASSFSGGRNTEAFF. In nucleotides, the CDR3 is TGTGCCAGCAGCTTTTCAGGGGGGAGGAACACTGAAGCTTTCTTT. The genes are TRBV7-9 and TRBJ1-1; 7 positions match TRBD1. Germline-derived CDR1 and CDR2 are SEHNR and FQNEAQ (reference sequence). CDR3 length: 15 residues. The trim removed 3 bases at V and 1 base at J, leaving 5 bases unmatched.

The chain combines TRBV6-4 with TRBJ1-5; D not resolved. V lost 3 bases and J lost 6, with 9 bases in between. Germline CDR1 MRHNA, CDR2 SNTAGT. The CDR3 contains 13 residues. CDR3: CASSEQEFQPQHF. The DNA of the CDR3 is TGTGCCAGCAGTGAGCAGGAATTTCAGCCCCAGCATTTT.

This clone appeared once. This chain links TRBV5-6 with TRBJ1-2; D not resolved. CDR1 is SGHDT and CDR2 is YYEEEE in the germline V gene. The ends were cut back, 0 bases at V and 14 bases at J, with 20 bases in the middle. The CDR3 runs 14 residues. CDR3 sequence (DNA): TGTGCCAGCAGCTTGGGGGCCGTTAGCGGGGATCAAACCTTC. Translating gives CASSLGAVSGDQTF.

This clone was counted a single time. The V and J genes are TRBV5-1 and TRBJ2-2, with D hard to call. V gave up 2 bases and J gave up 7 bases, with 3 bases separating them. Germline V lookup: CDR1 SGHRS, CDR2 YFSETQ. The CDR3 is made up of 11 amino acids. This CDR3 reads CASSFGGELFF. CDR3 nucleotides: TGCGCCAGCAGCTTCGGCGGGGAGCTGTTTTTT.

The chain carries TRBV2 and TRBJ1-2, with D hard to call. With 3 bases removed from V and 8 bases from J, the gap between germline ends came to 10 bases. The CDR3 consists of 12 residues. CDR1 is SNHLY, CDR2 FYNNEI, per germline. The CDR3 bases are TGTGCCAGCAGTGACACCGGGTTGGGCTACACCTTC. This translates into CASSDTGLGYTF.

The CDR3 loop is CASRQDRHSGNTIYF. The CDR3 nucleotides are TGTGCCAGCAGACAAGACAGGCACTCTGGAAACACCATATATTTT. The J gene is TRBJ1-3, the V gene TRBV7-2; maybe TRBD1 (6 bases). There are 15 residues in the CDR3. Trimming left V 6 bases short and J 0 bases short, with 12 bases between. Germline-derived CDR1 and CDR2 are SGHTA and FQGNSA.

V is TRBV11-1 and J is TRBJ1-2; D gene ambiguous. Trimming cost V 0 bases and J 0 bases, with 5 bases left between them. Germline-derived CDR1 and CDR2 are SGHAT and FQDESV (reference sequence). The CDR3 contains 14 residues. Here the CDR3 reads CASSLAQTNYGYTF. The CDR3 region has the DNA TGTGCCAGCAGCTTAGCGCAGACTAACTATGGCTACACCTTC.

The chain uses TRBV30 and TRBJ1-3, with TRBD1 as a possible D gene (5 bases). This CDR3 is built from 15 residues. CDR1 GTSNPN and CDR2 SVGIG come from the germline V gene (reference sequence). Trimming removed 1 base at V and 7 bases at J, with 17 bases between. CDR3 amino acids: CAWSGGGFWGNTIYF. The CDR3 DNA reads TGTGCCTGGAGTGGGGGAGGCTTCTGGGGGAACACCATATATTTT. The whole variable domain, remainder taken from reference TRBV30 and TRBJ1-3, is SQTIHQWPATLVQPVGSPLSLECTVEGTSNPNLYWYRQAAGRGLQLLFYSVGIGQISSEVPQNLSASRPQDRQFILSSKKLLLSDSGFYLCAWSGGGFWGNTIYFGEGSWLTVV.

V and J are TRBV28 and TRBJ1-4; 9 bases fit TRBD1. With V trimmed by 5 bases and J by 6 bases, 7 bases remained unmatched. The CDR3 spans 15 residues. Germline V lookup: CDR1 MDHEN, CDR2 SYDVKM. CDR3 sequence reads: CASSPSGQGDEKLFF. The CDR3 region has the DNA TGTGCCAGCAGTCCCTCGGGACAGGGAGATGAAAAACTGTTTTTT. The full variable domain, its missing parts supplied by reference TRBV28 and TRBJ1-4, is DVKVTQSSRYLVKRTGEKVFLECVQDMDHENMFWYRQDPGLGLRLIYFSYDVKMKEKGDIPEGYSVSREKKERFSLILESASTNQTSMYLCASSPSGQGDEKLFFGSGTQLSVL.

A few counts support this clone. The gene calls are TRBV6-5 and TRBJ1-2, with 7 bases aligning to TRBD1. The length of the CDR3 is 14 residues. Germline V gene lookup returns CDR1 MNHEY and CDR2 SVGAGI. Trimming removed 5 bases from V and 4 bases from J; junction bases left unmatched: 7. The CDR3 DNA reads as TGTGCCAGCAGTCCCCTGGGACAGAGCTATGGCTACACCTTC. Amino acids: CASSPLGQSYGYTF.

About this clone itself: At one boundary the junction diverges from the germline segment, which might be a read error. The chain recombines TRBV3-1 (or the pseudogene TRBV3-2) with TRBJ1-1; D unresolved. From germline, CDR1 is LGHDT and CDR2 YNNKEL (reference sequence). The CDR3 contains 14 residues. The CDR3 DNA follows: TGTGCCAGCAGCCAAGAGGGCGGGAACGCTGAAGCTTTCTTT. It yields the protein CASSQEGGNAEAFF.

The chain employs TRBV9 and TRBJ2-5; possibly TRBD2 for D (6 bases). From germline, CDR1 is SGDLS and CDR2 YYNGEE. The V gene lost 2 bases and the J gene lost 5 bases, with 19 bases spanning the gap. The CDR3 extends over 16 amino acids. CDR3 in amino acids: CASSVLGTQNGETQYF. The CDR3 DNA sequence: TGTGCCAGCAGCGTCCTCGGGACTCAAAACGGGGAGACCCAGTACTTC.

This clone has only a few counts. The chain couples TRBV7-9 to TRBJ2-3; 8 positions agree with TRBD2. In germline, CDR1 is SEHNR, CDR2 FQNEAQ (reference sequence). Germline trimming cut 1 base from V and 9 bases from J; bases unmatched to any gene: 9. The CDR3 is 15 residues long. For the CDR3, the DNA is TGTGCCAGCAGCTTAGTACGGGAGGGCCAGGAAACGCAGTATTTT. This encodes CASSLVREGQETQYF.

V usage is TRBV18 and J usage is TRBJ1-3; D remains unclear. Trimming removed 0 bases at V and 4 bases at J, with 7 bases between. The CDR3 has 14 amino acids. Per germline, CDR1 KGHSH and CDR2 LQKENI. The CDR3 region is CASSPPVLGNTIYF. CDR3 sequence (DNA): TGTGCCAGCTCACCACCGGTACTGGGAAACACCATATATTTT.

This rearrangement joins TRBV6-5 to TRBJ2-2; D call uncertain. The CDR3 runs 13 residues. The germline V gene has CDR1 MNHEY and CDR2 SVGAGI. Trimming removed 6 bases from V and 4 bases from J, with 9 bases in between. The CDR3 loop reads CASRLLGTGELFF. CDR3 coding DNA: TGTGCCAGCAGGCTACTTGGCACCGGGGAGCTGTTTTTT.

The chain is built from TRBV5-8 and TRBJ1-1; 9 nucleotides agree with TRBD1. Germline V gene lookup returns CDR1 SGHTS and CDR2 YDEGEE. CDR3 size: 15 residues. Unmatched junction bases numbered 4, after V lost 3 bases and J lost 1 base. The chain's CDR3 is CASSSGQGKNTEAFF. As DNA, the CDR3 is TGTGCCAGCAGCTCGGGACAGGGAAAGAACACTGAAGCTTTCTTT.

The CDR3 sequence is CASSSQGSEQYF. The CDR3, as DNA: TGCGCCAGCAGCTCCCAGGGCAGCGAGCAGTACTTC. This rearrangement joins TRBV5-1 to TRBJ2-7; D perhaps matches TRBD1 (5 bases). This CDR3 region has 12 residues. Germline V gene data show CDR1 as SGHRS and CDR2 as YFSETQ. Trimming cost V 3 bases and J 6 bases, with 10 bases left between them.

A note on this clone: Different DNA sequences within this sample yield the same CDR3. J is TRBJ1-1 and V is TRBV7-2; D may be TRBD1 (6 bases). The V end lost 5 bases, the J end lost 0 bases, and 10 bases lay between the germline ends. Germline CDR1 and CDR2: SGHTA and FQGNSA. The length of the CDR3 is 14 residues. Written as DNA, the CDR3 is TGTGCCAGCAGCCTCGCAGGGGTGAACACTGAAGCTTTCTTT. Translation: CASSLAGVNTEAFF.

The chain couples TRBV19 to TRBJ1-2; D gene ambiguous. Trimming cost V 3 bases and J 10 bases, with 18 bases left between them. The CDR3 extends over 14 amino acids. Germline assignment: CDR1 LNHDA and CDR2 SQIVND (reference sequence). CDR3: CASSIGGRGMIYTF. The CDR3 DNA reads TGTGCCAGTAGTATTGGCGGGCGCGGAATGATCTACACCTTC.

On this clone: Germline and junction disagree at one end, which may indicate a read error. V is TRBV5-1 and J is TRBJ2-4; 7 positions match TRBD2. The germline V gene encodes CDR1 SGHRS and CDR2 YFSETQ. There are 16 residues in the CDR3. CDR3 DNA: TGCGCCAGTAGCTTGAGTAATACCGGGGGGACGGACATTCAGTACTTC. Amino acid sequence: CASSLSNTGGTDIQYF.

The chain employs TRBV24-1 and TRBJ2-1; 11 positions match TRBD2. Germline assignment: CDR1 KGHDR and CDR2 SFDVKD. This CDR3 has 17 amino acids. The J segment lost 7 bases and the V segment lost 3 bases, leaving 10 bases of the junction unmatched. The chain's CDR3 is CATSDRHSSGRRNEQFF. CDR3 nucleotide sequence: TGTGCCACCAGTGATCGCCATTCTAGCGGGAGGAGGAATGAGCAGTTCTTC.

CDR3 in amino acids: CASSQDIYQPQHF. DNA of the CDR3: TGTGCCAGCAGCCAAGACATCTACCAGCCCCAGCATTTT. The chain links TRBV14 to TRBJ1-5; no clear D gene. V lost 0 bases, J lost 7 bases, and 7 bases lay in between. Germline V gene sequence: CDR1 SGHDN, CDR2 FVKESK. This CDR3 is built from 13 residues.

The chain couples TRBV2 to TRBJ2-7; a possible D gene is TRBD2 (5 bases). Between the trimmed V and J ends, which lost 4 bases and 4 bases, there was a span of 14 bases. The CDR3 runs 14 residues. The germline V gene encodes CDR1 SNHLY and CDR2 FYNNEI. CDR3 sequence (DNA): TGTGCCAGCAGTGTAGTCGCGAGGGATTACGAGCAGTACTTC. As protein: CASSVVARDYEQYF.

This chain connects TRBV28 to TRBJ2-3; TRBD1 matches at 9 bases. The junction had 11 bases not matched to a gene; V was cut back by 5 bases and J by 2 bases. Germline CDR1 and CDR2: MDHEN and SYDVKM. This CDR3 has 17 residues. CDR3 nucleotide sequence: TGTGCCAGCAGTCCCGGGGGAGGACAGGGGATCACAGATACGCAGTATTTT. Residues: CASSPGGGQGITDTQYF.

V is TRBV7-9 and J is TRBJ2-1, with 9 bases matching TRBD2. V dropped 0 bases and J dropped 5; count of bases not matched to a gene: 2. CDR1 is SEHNR, CDR2 FQNEAQ, per germline (reference sequence). The CDR3 totals 15 residues. CDR3 sequence reads: CASSLAVAGDNEQFF. The CDR3 DNA follows: TGTGCCAGCAGCTTAGCGGTAGCGGGAGACAATGAGCAGTTCTTC.